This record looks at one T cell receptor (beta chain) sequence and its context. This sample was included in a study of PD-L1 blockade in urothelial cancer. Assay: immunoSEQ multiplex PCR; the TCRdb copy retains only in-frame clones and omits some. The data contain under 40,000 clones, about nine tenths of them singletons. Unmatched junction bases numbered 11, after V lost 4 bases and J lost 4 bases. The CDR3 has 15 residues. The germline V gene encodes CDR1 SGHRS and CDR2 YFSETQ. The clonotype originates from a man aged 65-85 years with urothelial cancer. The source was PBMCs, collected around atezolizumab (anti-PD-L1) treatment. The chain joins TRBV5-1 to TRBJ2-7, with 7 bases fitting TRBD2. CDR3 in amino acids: CASSPYPGRGYEQYF. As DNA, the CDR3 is TGCGCCAGCAGCCCTTACCCGGGGCGGGGGTACGAGCAGTACTTC.